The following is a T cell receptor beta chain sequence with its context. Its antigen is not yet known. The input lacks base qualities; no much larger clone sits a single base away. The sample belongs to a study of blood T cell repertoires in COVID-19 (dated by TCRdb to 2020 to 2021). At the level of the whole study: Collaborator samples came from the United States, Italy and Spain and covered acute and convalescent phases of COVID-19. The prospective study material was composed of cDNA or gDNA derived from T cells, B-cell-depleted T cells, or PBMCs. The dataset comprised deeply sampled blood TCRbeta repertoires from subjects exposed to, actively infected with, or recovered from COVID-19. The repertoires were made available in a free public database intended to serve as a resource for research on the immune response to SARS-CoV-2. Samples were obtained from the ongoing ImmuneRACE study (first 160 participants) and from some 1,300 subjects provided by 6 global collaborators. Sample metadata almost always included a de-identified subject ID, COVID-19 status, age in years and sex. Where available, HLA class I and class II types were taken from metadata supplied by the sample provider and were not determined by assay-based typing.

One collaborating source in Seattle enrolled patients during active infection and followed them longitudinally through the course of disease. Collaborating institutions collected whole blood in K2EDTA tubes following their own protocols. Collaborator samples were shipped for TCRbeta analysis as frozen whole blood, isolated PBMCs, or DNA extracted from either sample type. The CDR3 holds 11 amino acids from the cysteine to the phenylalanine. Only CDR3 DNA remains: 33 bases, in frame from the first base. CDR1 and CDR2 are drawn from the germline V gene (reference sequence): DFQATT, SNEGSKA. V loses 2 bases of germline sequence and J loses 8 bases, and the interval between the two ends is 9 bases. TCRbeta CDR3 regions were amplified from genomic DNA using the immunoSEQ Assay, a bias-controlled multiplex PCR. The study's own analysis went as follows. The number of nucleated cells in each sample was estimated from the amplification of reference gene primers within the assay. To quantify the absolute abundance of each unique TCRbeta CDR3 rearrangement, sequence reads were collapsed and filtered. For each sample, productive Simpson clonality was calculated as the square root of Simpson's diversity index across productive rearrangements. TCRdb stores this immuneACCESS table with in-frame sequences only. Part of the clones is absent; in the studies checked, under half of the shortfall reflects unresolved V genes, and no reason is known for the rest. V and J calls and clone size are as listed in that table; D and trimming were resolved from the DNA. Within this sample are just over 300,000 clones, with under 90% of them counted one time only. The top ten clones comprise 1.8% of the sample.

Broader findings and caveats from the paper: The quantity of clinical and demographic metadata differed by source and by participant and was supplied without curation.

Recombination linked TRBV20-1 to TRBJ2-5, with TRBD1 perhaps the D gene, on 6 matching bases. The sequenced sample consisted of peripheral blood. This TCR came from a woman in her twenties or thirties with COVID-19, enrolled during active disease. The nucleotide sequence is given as TGCAGTGCTAGATGGGGGCAAACCCAGTACTTC. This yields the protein CSARWGQTQYF.